A selection of T cell receptor beta chains follows, all from one sample in a study of cytomegalovirus exposure and HLA in healthy donors. Assay used: immunoSEQ multiplex PCR; TCRdb lists only in-frame clones, some missing. This sample lists about 100,000 clones; its ten largest clones have more than 0.5%. The sample was PBMCs. The receptors stem from a man aged 50 or older in good health and CMV-seronegative. The CDR3 runs from the conserved cysteine through the conserved F or W. A D gene is named only where the DNA matches it firmly.

D gene,V gene,J gene,CDR3 protein,CDR3 DNA
NA,TRBV19,TRBJ1-5,CASSIIGGGGSNQPQHF,TGTGCCAGTAGTATAATTGGAGGTGGCGGGAGCAATCAGCCCCAGCATTTT
NA,TRBV5-6,TRBJ2-7,CASSFNRVRYEQYF,TGTGCCAGCAGCTTCAACAGGGTTCGCTACGAGCAGTACTTC
NA,TRBV7-2,TRBJ1-1,CASSSSRGMNTEAFF,TGTGCCAGCAGCAGTAGTAGGGGGATGAACACTGAAGCTTTCTTT
NA,TRBV4-1,TRBJ1-4,CASSQAQGGTNEKLFF,TGCGCCAGCAGCCAAGCCCAGGGCGGCACTAATGAAAAACTGTTTTTT
NA,TRBV2,TRBJ1-2,CASSEARGYGYTF,TGTGCCAGCAGTGAAGCTCGGGGCTATGGCTACACCTTC
NA,TRBV4-3,TRBJ1-2,CASSQDYRGVDYGYTF,TGCGCCAGCAGCCAAGATTATCGGGGGGTGGACTATGGCTACACCTTC
TRBD1,TRBV7-2,TRBJ2-7,CASSSRTGAPSEQYF,TGTGCCAGCAGCTCCAGGACAGGGGCTCCCTCCGAGCAGTACTTC
NA,TRBV6-1,TRBJ1-1,CASSVVTGDRRNTEAFF,TGTGCCAGCAGTGTTGTTACTGGAGACAGGCGGAACACTGAAGCTTTCTTT
NA,TRBV9,TRBJ2-3,CASSVVGRPSTDTQYF,TGTGCCAGCAGCGTAGTAGGGAGGCCAAGCACAGATACGCAGTATTTT
NA,TRBV18,TRBJ1-2,CASSPPSTGSRYGYTF,TGTGCCAGCTCACCACCGTCAACGGGATCGCGGTATGGCTACACCTTC
TRBD2,TRBV4-3,TRBJ2-1,CASSQRGSGVGYNEQFF,TGCGCCAGCAGCCAGCGGGGTAGCGGGGTTGGGTACAATGAGCAGTTCTTC
NA,TRBV27,TRBJ1-1,CASSPAPGGGAFF,TGTGCCAGCAGTCCGGCCCCGGGGGGAGGAGCTTTCTTT
NA,TRBV2,TRBJ2-1,CASHLAGEQFF,TGTGCCAGCCACCTCGCGGGTGAGCAGTTCTTC
NA,TRBV4-1,TRBJ1-5,CASSQDGGIGNQPQHF,TGCGCCAGCAGCCAAGACGGGGGAATCGGCAATCAGCCCCAGCATTTT
NA,TRBV19,TRBJ1-2,CASTRRGDYGYTF,TGTGCCAGTACCCGACGGGGGGACTATGGCTACACCTTC
NA,TRBV18,TRBJ2-3,CASSPPNRRDADTQYF,TGTGCCAGCTCACCACCGAATAGGCGGGATGCAGATACGCAGTATTTT
TRBD1,TRBV10-2,TRBJ2-7,CASSKARQGSNHEQYF,TGCGCCAGCAGTAAAGCAAGACAGGGGAGTAATCACGAGCAGTACTTC
NA,TRBV11-3,TRBJ2-1,CASSLRGTNEQFF,TGTGCCAGCAGCTTAAGGGGTACAAATGAGCAGTTCTTC
NA,TRBV7-9,TRBJ1-2,CASSQERGNGYTF,TGTGCCAGCAGCCAGGAAAGGGGCAACGGCTACACCTTC
TRBD1,TRBV6-1,TRBJ1-1,CASRSHGTDGAEAFF,TGTGCCAGCAGATCCCATGGGACAGATGGAGCTGAAGCTTTCTTT
TRBD2,TRBV7-2,TRBJ2-1,CASSQGLAAYNEQFF,TGTGCCAGCAGTCAGGGACTAGCGGCTTACAATGAGCAGTTCTTC
NA,TRBV18,TRBJ2-7,CASSWGRIPYEQYF,TGTGCCAGCTCTTGGGGGCGAATCCCCTACGAGCAGTACTTC
NA,TRBV2,TRBJ2-5,CASSVEGSKQETQYF,TGTGCCAGCAGTGTGGAGGGGTCCAAGCAAGAGACCCAGTACTTC
NA,TRBV9,TRBJ2-1,CASSVSPGAYNEQFF,TGTGCCAGCAGCGTCTCTCCGGGAGCCTACAATGAGCAGTTCTTC
NA,TRBV7-9,TRBJ1-2,CASSSSDYGYTF,TGTGCCAGCAGCTCCAGTGACTATGGCTACACCTTC
NA,TRBV5-5,TRBJ1-5,CASSPLPGRNQPQHF,TGTGCCAGCAGCCCCCTCCCGGGAAGAAATCAGCCCCAGCATTTT
NA,TRBV5-1,TRBJ1-1,CASSPSLNTEAFF,TGCGCCAGCAGCCCTAGTCTAAACACTGAAGCTTTCTTT
NA,TRBV7-8,TRBJ1-3,CASSLVGGNSGNTIYF,TGTGCCAGCAGCTTAGTAGGGGGTAACTCTGGAAACACCATATATTTT
TRBD2,TRBV18,TRBJ2-7,CASSEGLADSYEQYF,TGTGCCAGCTCGGAGGGACTAGCGGATTCCTACGAGCAGTACTTC
NA,TRBV5-8,TRBJ1-1,CASSKKRGTEAFF,TGTGCCAGCAGTAAGAAGAGGGGGACTGAAGCTTTCTTT
NA,TRBV5-6,TRBJ2-1,CASSTGQEQFF,TGTGCCAGCAGCACGGGACAAGAGCAGTTCTTC
NA,TRBV11-2,TRBJ1-3,CASSRNTGAGNTIYF,TGTGCCAGCAGCCGAAATACAGGAGCCGGAAACACCATATATTTT
TRBD2,TRBV7-2,TRBJ2-1,CASSWAQAGGNNEQFF,TGTGCCAGCAGCTGGGCCCAGGCGGGAGGGAACAATGAGCAGTTCTTC
NA,TRBV7-2,TRBJ2-7,CASLTLGGTGYEQYF,TGTGCCAGCTTAACCTTAGGTGGCACAGGGTACGAGCAGTACTTC
TRBD2,TRBV11-3,TRBJ2-3,CASSRTSSSTDTQYF,TGTGCCAGCAGCCGGACTAGCAGTAGCACAGATACGCAGTATTTT
NA,TRBV10-3,TRBJ2-7,CAISDQGGYDHEQYF,TGTGCCATCAGTGATCAGGGAGGATATGATCACGAGCAGTACTTC
NA,TRBV9,TRBJ2-2,CASSAQGQPNTGELFF,TGTGCCAGCAGCGCCCAAGGACAGCCGAACACCGGGGAGCTGTTTTTT
NA,TRBV5-1,TRBJ1-1,CASSRGENTEAFF,TGCGCCAGCAGTCGGGGGGAAAACACTGAAGCTTTCTTT
NA,TRBV5-1,TRBJ1-5,CASSLEGGNQPQHF,TGCGCCAGCAGCTTAGAAGGAGGGAATCAGCCCCAGCATTTT
NA,TRBV10-3,TRBJ2-5,CAISDRGQETQYF,TGTGCCATCAGTGACAGGGGTCAAGAGACCCAGTACTTC
NA,TRBV19,TRBJ1-5,CASSIEGGNNQPQHF,TGTGCCAGTAGTATAGAAGGCGGCAACAATCAGCCCCAGCATTTT
TRBD2,TRBV5-1,TRBJ2-1,CASSFILAGGSNEQFF,TGCGCCAGCAGCTTTATTCTAGCGGGAGGATCCAATGAGCAGTTCTTC
NA,TRBV19,TRBJ2-2,CASSMIDTNTGELFF,TGTGCCAGTAGTATGATAGACACGAACACCGGGGAGCTGTTTTTT
NA,TRBV4-3,TRBJ2-7,CASSQDTYEQYF,TGCGCCAGCAGCCAGGACACGTACGAGCAGTACTTC
TRBD2,TRBV5-5,TRBJ2-3,CASSLVGGTQYF,TGTGCCAGCAGCTTGGTGGGAGGGACGCAGTATTTT
NA,TRBV27,TRBJ2-7,CASSTAPNPNEQYF,TGTGCCAGCTCCACTGCGCCGAACCCGAACGAGCAGTACTTC
NA,TRBV20-1,TRBJ2-7,CSASVTYEQYF,TGCAGTGCTAGCGTAACCTACGAGCAGTACTTC
TRBD2,TRBV11-2,TRBJ2-2,CASSPGLAGGRNGELFF,TGTGCCAGCAGCCCGGGACTAGCGGGGGGGCGGAACGGGGAGCTGTTTTTT
NA,TRBV6-5,TRBJ1-1,CASSNTWTKNTEAFF,TGTGCCAGCAGCAACACCTGGACAAAGAACACTGAAGCTTTCTTT
NA,TRBV6-6,TRBJ2-2,CASSRGQGANTGELFF,TGTGCCAGCAGTCGAGGACAAGGGGCAAACACCGGGGAGCTGTTTTTT
NA,TRBV5-6,TRBJ1-1,CASSLEASRDF,TGTGCCAGCAGCTTGGAGGCGAGTCGGGATTTT